This T cell receptor beta chain stems from a study of shared clonotypes between healthy human individuals (dated by TCRdb to the early 2020s). Notes on the research overall: The cohort comprised two women and a few men aged 18 to 49 years. Blood TCR repertoires of about 5 healthy adults were deeply sequenced to estimate repertoire size and the extent of clonotype sharing between individuals. For each donor, CD4 naive and CD4 memory were each run on three plates, CD8 naive on two plates, and CD8 memory on one plate. Libraries were prepared and TCR repertoires were sequenced by different laboratories using diverse techniques, in order to increase sequencing depth and limit assay-specific biases. Leukapheresis yielded between about 0.9 and 8.9 billion PBMCs per donor. The investigation overall reported the following: Compared with non-shared clonotypes, clonotypes shared by all four sorted-subset donors had higher generation probabilities. Pairwise subsampling indicated that sequencing depth was expected to affect the degree of clonotype sharing among donors. Rarefaction of sorted-subset datasets indicated incomplete sequencing despite the large sequencing depth. Across a handful of donors, approximately 5% of naive CD4, approximately 3.6% of naive CD8, roughly 2.2% of memory CD4, and roughly 0.4% of memory CD8 clonotypes were shared. Only blood was sampled, and tissue TCR repertoires likely differ from those in blood. Because the study included only a small number of donors, the genetic and exposure-history diversity represented was limited. Larger estimated clonotype richness was generally found for naive subsets than for memory subsets.

As to this clone: It lacks a known antigen. No base qualities exist here, and no much larger clone lies one base off it.

Using the deep immunoSEQ assay, multiplex PCR amplified TCR CDR3 regions from genomic DNA. Extracted genomic DNA from each cell subset was spread evenly across all wells of several immunoSEQ 96-well plates, with each plate serving as a replicate. For sorted subsets, about 200 ng genomic DNA, equal to tens of thousands of T cell genomes, was loaded into each replicate PCR. Purified libraries were quantified with a Qubit 3.0 fluorometer, sized on a Bioanalyzer 2100, and re-quantified with the KAPA Library Quantification kit. Every immunoSEQ 96-well plate was sequenced on a separate single-read 150-cycle Illumina NextSeq 550 flow cell. Per the original workflow: Because only junctional sequences without quality scores were contained in the immunoSEQ output, filtering matching that applied to full-length reads could not be performed. To assign V/J genes and CDR3, sequences were annotated using PyIR, a Python wrapper for IgBLAST v1.9, with IMGT germline references. Reads were filtered out if the reads had weak V/J assignments (E-value above 1e-6), no CDR3, stop codons, out-of-frame junctions, or ambiguous translated residues. A V3J clonotype was defined by an identical inferred V gene, J gene, and CDR3 amino acid sequence. The percentage overlap between two repertoires was calculated by dividing the number of shared unique clonotypes by the size of the smaller repertoire. Three approaches were used to assess repertoire richness: RTK rarefaction, the Chao1 estimator, and Recon v2.1 estimates of unobserved clonotypes. Generation probabilities for all TCRbeta clonotypes obtained by the gDNA method from a handful of donors were computed using OLGA. TCRdb provides this immuneACCESS table in a form limited to in-frame rearrangements. Some clones are lacking; in checked studies, under half of them reflect an unresolved V gene, and why the rest are absent is not known. V and J calls and clone size are those listed in that table; D and trimming were worked out from the DNA. For this sample the table gives about a million clones, of which 60% to 80% were detected only once. Of the sample, about 0.94% falls within the top ten clones.

Healthy HIV-negative adults with no recently reported acute infections or vaccinations were included as donors. All donors were Caucasian adults living in Nashville, Tennessee, USA. Magnetic negative selection was used to enrich CD4+ T cells, after which naive cells were positively selected on CD45RA and the negative fraction became the memory subset. After blood collection by leukapheresis, PBMCs were isolated using Ficoll-Histopaque density gradient centrifugation and then cryopreserved in the vapor phase of liquid nitrogen. Analytical flow cytometry was used to check the purity and quantity of each magnetically sorted T cell population. Genomic DNA was isolated from every sorted fraction and measured by UV absorbance on a Nanodrop 2000c. The trim is 3 bases for V and 2 bases for J, with a gap of 12 bases between the germline ends. CDR1 MNHNS and CDR2 SASEGT are derived from the germline V gene. The CDR3 has 15 amino acids, counting the end cysteine and phenylalanine. Only the CDR3 part of the read is kept: 45 bases, read in frame from the first base.

The sample was memory CD4+ T cells from PBMCs. The cell subset or site label, as the study defines it: CD45RA-negative fraction. Rearrangement joined TRBV6-1 to TRBJ2-3; the D call is possibly TRBD1 or TRBD2, each sharing 5 bases. The sequence came from a man aged 18 to 30 in good health. Some clones in this sample may be carry-over from other donors' samples. The CDR3 sequence is CASSEPWGYTDTQYF. The sequenced DNA: TGTGCCAGCAGTGAGCCATGGGGGTACACAGATACGCAGTATTTT.